The source of this T cell receptor (beta chain) is a study of T cell clones after liver transplantation (dated by TCRdb to about 2019). For context, the study as a whole: Samples were obtained from ITN030ST, a randomized trial in which withdrawal of immunosuppression was attempted within 2 years of liver transplantation. After a pre-transplant mixed lymphocyte reaction, TCRbeta sequencing was used to pinpoint donor-reactive T cell clones, which were subsequently tracked in post-transplant blood. As an antigen-independent comparator for donor-reactive sequences, third party-reactive TCRbeta sequences were also identified from pre-transplant MLRs. Three of the eight recipients were HCV-positive; the others were transplanted for non-autoimmune, non-viral indications. No induction therapy was given to the subjects, and standard immunosuppression was administered until randomization at 12-24 months post-transplant. Tolerance meant complete immunosuppression withdrawal for at least one year without liver enzymes rising beyond twice the upper limit of normal. Blood samples were collected pre-transplant, pre-randomization before withdrawal, and post-randomization after either complete withdrawal or failed withdrawal. Of the 8 liver transplant recipients making up the studied cohort, 3 were classified as tolerant and 5 as non-tolerant.

From its cysteine to its phenylalanine, the CDR3 spans 13 amino acids. Only the CDR3 portion is preserved as DNA: 39 bases, with reading frame beginning at the first base. A distance of 19 bases separates the germline ends of V and J, which lose 6 bases and 11 bases respectively. The germline V gene encodes CDR1 SNHLY and CDR2 FYNNEI. High-throughput TCRbeta CDR3 sequencing of frozen genomic DNA was performed by immunoSEQ, with PCR amplification, mapping, bias correction and internal controls included. Concerning the study's data processing: Only productive rearrangements were retained, and each unique TCRbeta sequence was defined by its CDR3 nucleotide sequence together with its V and J gene. Donor-reactive sequences required at least 5-fold expansion in CFSE-low cells versus unstimulated pre-transplant cells and at least 0.01% frequency. Minimum frequency thresholds were set for each subject on the basis of the unstimulated sample with the lowest template count, so that a detection power of at least 90% was ensured. Jensen-Shannon divergence between the top 1000 TCRbeta sequences post- versus pre-transplant served as the measure of repertoire turnover. Changes in detection of donor-reactive sequences were tested with two-sided Fisher's exact tests. TCRdb took over this immuneACCESS table, retaining in-frame rearrangements with V and J assigned. Such tables are incomplete; in checked studies, under half of the missing clones stem from an unresolved V gene, and the remainder is unexplained. V and J calls and clone size are those listed in that table; D and trimming were worked out from the DNA. The sample profile shows nearly 45,000 clones; roughly 84% of them were found once. The ten biggest clones cover more than 2% of the sample.

For this clone: The antigen it recognizes is unknown. No much larger clone exists at a distance of one base, and base qualities are not known.

Thawed unstimulated PBMCs were stained for CD3, CD4 and CD8 and FACS-sorted into CD3+CD4+ and CD3+CD8+ populations. All 8 studied subjects were randomized to immunosuppression withdrawal. The Qiagen DNeasy Blood and Tissue Kit was used for genomic DNA isolation. The full study reports these points: Without allograft tissue specimens, donor-reactive T cells may have migrated into the graft rather than being deleted. Conclusions were preliminary, limited by small, heterogeneous patient numbers and non-standardized post-transplant time points. Once repertoire turnover was taken into account, donor-reactive detection showed a significant reduction for CD4 in 7 of 8 subjects and for CD8 in 8 of 8. In most of the 8 subjects, regardless of tolerance or HCV status, circulating donor-reactive CD4 TCRbeta sequences dropped significantly post-transplant. Donor-reactive sequences declined more than third party-reactive ones, suggesting partial antigen-specific deletion unrelated to withdrawal success. In a couple of subjects, low numbers of available donor cells limited the measurable donor-reactive repertoire.

The clonotype comes from a human patient who received a liver transplant. Some T cells present after a transplant may be cells of the graft donor. The chain employs TRBV2 and TRBJ1-1, with no D gene named confidently. The material sequenced was CD4+ T cells from blood, taken 24 months after liver transplant. Here is the DNA: TGTGCCAGCAGCAAGGACGGAGGGATTGGCGCTTTCTTT. Its amino acids are CASSKDGGIGAFF.